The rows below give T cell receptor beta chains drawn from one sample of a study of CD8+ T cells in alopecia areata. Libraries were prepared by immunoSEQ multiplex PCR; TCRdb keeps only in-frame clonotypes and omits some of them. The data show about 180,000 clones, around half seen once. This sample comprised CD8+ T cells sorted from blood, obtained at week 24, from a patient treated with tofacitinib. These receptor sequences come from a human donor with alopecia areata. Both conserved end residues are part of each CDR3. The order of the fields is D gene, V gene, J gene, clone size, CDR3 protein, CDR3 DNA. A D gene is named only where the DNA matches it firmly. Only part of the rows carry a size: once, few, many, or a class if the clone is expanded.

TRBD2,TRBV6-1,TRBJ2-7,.,CASQRTSASSYEQYF,TGTGCCAGCCAAAGGACTAGCGCGAGCTCCTACGAGCAGTACTTC
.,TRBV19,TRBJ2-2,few,CASSIMDPGELFF,TGTGCCAGTAGTATTATGGACCCCGGGGAGCTGTTTTTT
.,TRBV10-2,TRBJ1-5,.,CASSEGAAHSNQPQHF,TGCGCCAGCAGTGAGGGGGCAGCCCATAGCAATCAGCCCCAGCATTTT
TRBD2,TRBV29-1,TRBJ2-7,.,CSVTSDYEQYF,TGCAGCGTTACTAGCGACTACGAGCAGTACTTC
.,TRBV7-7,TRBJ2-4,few,CASSSQRGKNIQYF,TGTGCCAGCAGCTCCCAACGGGGCAAAAACATTCAGTACTTC
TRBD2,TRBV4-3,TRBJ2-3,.,CASSQDGLAGGTDTQYF,TGCGCCAGCAGCCAGGACGGACTAGCGGGGGGAACAGATACGCAGTATTTT
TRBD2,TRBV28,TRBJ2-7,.,CASSLLAGSYEQYF,TGTGCCAGCAGTTTGCTAGCGGGATCCTACGAGCAGTACTTC
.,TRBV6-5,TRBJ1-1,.,CASGTGGTEAFF,TGTGCCAGCGGAACGGGGGGGACTGAAGCTTTCTTT
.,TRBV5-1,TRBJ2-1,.,CASSSGIGDEQFF,TGCGCCAGCAGTTCAGGGATAGGCGATGAGCAGTTCTTC
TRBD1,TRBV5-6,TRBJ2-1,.,CASSTRQGQNNEQFF,TGTGCCAGCAGCACCCGACAGGGTCAGAACAATGAGCAGTTCTTC
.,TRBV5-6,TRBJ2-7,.,CASSLVSSYEQYF,TGTGCCAGCAGCTTAGTCAGTTCCTACGAGCAGTACTTC
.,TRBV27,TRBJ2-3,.,CASSPYSENPTDTQYF,TGTGCCAGCAGTCCATACAGCGAAAACCCCACAGATACGCAGTATTTT
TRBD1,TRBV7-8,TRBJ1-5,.,CASSPGTGFQPQHF,TGTGCCAGCAGCCCCGGGACAGGGTTTCAGCCCCAGCATTTT
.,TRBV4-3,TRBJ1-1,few,CASSQDRTENTEAFF,TGCGCCAGCAGCCAAGATCGAACAGAAAACACTGAAGCTTTCTTT
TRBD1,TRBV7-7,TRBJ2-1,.,CASSPGTGGVYNEQFF,TGTGCCAGCAGCCCTGGGACAGGGGGCGTCTACAATGAGCAGTTCTTC
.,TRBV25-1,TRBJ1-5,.,CASSYSNQPQHF,TGTGCCAGCAGTTATAGCAATCAGCCCCAGCATTTT
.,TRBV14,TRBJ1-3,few,CAISSGGNTIYF,TGTGCCATCTCCTCGGGAGGAAACACCATATATTTT
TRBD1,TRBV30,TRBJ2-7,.,CACSGQGIYEQYF,TGTGCCTGCTCGGGACAGGGGATATACGAGCAGTACTTC
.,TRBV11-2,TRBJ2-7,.,CASTKGRTATYEQYF,TGTGCCAGCACCAAAGGGAGGACGGCGACCTACGAGCAGTACTTC
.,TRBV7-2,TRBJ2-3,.,CASTPETVTQYF,TGTGCCAGCACTCCCGAAACGGTCACGCAGTATTTT
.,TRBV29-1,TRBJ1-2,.,CSVNREGLNGYTF,TGCAGCGTTAACAGGGAGGGACTTAATGGCTACACCTTC
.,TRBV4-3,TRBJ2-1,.,CASSQDSSGSYNEQFF,TGCGCCAGCAGCCAAGATTCCAGCGGCTCCTACAATGAGCAGTTCTTC
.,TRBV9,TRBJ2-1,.,CASSPSGNEQFF,TGTGCCAGCAGCCCTTCCGGGAATGAGCAGTTCTTC
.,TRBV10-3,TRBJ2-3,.,CAIARGTADTQYF,TGTGCCATCGCACGGGGGACTGCAGATACGCAGTACTTT
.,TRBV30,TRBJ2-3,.,CAWSPSTDTQYF,TGTGCCTGGAGCCCCTCCACAGATACGCAGTATTTT
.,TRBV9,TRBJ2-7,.,CASSADRGDYEQYF,TGTGCCAGCAGCGCCGACAGAGGGGACTACGAGCAGTACTTC
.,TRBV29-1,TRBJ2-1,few,CSVEEISYNEQFF,TGCAGCGTTGAAGAGATAAGTTACAATGAGCAGTTCTTC
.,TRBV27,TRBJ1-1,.,CASSLGGRGAGTEAFF,TGTGCCAGCAGTTTAGGGGGGCGAGGGGCCGGAACTGAAGCTTTCTTT
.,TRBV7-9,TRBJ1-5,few,CASTQGNQPQHF,TGTGCCAGTACACAGGGAAATCAGCCCCAGCATTTT
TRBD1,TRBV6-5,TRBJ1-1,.,CASSPTGDTEAFF,TGTGCCAGCAGTCCCACAGGGGACACTGAAGCTTTCTTT
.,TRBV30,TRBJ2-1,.,CAWSVVSPGDEQFF,TGTGCCTGGAGTGTAGTGAGTCCCGGGGATGAGCAGTTCTTC
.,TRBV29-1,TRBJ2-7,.,CSVGADSSYEQYF,TGCAGCGTTGGGGCGGATAGCTCCTACGAGCAGTACTTC
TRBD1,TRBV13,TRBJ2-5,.,CASSLRLNKGQGETQYF,TGTGCCAGCAGCCTGCGCCTTAACAAGGGACAGGGAGAGACCCAGTACTTC
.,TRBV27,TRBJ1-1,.,CASSSGASMNTEAFF,TGTGCCAGCAGTTCCGGAGCAAGCATGAACACTGAAGCTTTCTTT
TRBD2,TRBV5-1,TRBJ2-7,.,CASSTGHRTSGRFYEQYF,TGCGCCAGCAGCACGGGACATCGGACTAGCGGGCGCTTTTACGAGCAGTACTTC
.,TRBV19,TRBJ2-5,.,CASSIRLPTLPQETQYF,TGTGCCAGTAGTATCAGGTTACCGACCTTACCTCAAGAGACCCAGTACTTC
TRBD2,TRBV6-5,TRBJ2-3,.,CASGVAGGQDTQYF,TGTGCCAGCGGGGTAGCGGGGGGCCAGGATACGCAGTATTTT
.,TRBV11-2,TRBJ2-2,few,CASSLDLTGSCDF,TGTGCCAGCAGCTTAGATCTCACGGGATCCTGCGATTTT
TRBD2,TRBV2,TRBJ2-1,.,CASSEIAGDYNEQFF,TGTGCCAGCAGTGAAATAGCGGGGGACTACAATGAGCAGTTCTTC
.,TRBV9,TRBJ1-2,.,CASSVNLRATYGYTF,TGTGCCAGCAGCGTGAATCTCAGGGCTACCTATGGCTACACCTTC
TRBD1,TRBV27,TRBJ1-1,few,CASSFGTATEAFF,TGTGCCAGCAGTTTCGGGACAGCCACTGAAGCTTTCTTT
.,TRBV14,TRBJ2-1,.,CASSLADQNNNEQFF,TGTGCCAGCAGCCTGGCAGACCAGAATAACAATGAGCAGTTCTTC
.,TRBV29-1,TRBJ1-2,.,CSAPGGGKGYTF,TGCAGCGCACCCGGGGGAGGGAAAGGCTACACCTTC
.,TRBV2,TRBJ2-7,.,CASTGSPYEQYF,TGTGCCAGCACAGGTAGCCCGTACGAGCAGTACTTC
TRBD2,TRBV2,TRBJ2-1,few,CASRPAGGPSNEQFF,TGTGCCAGCAGGCCCGCGGGGGGGCCTTCCAATGAGCAGTTCTTC
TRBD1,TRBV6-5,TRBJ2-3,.,CASSQQTGADTQYF,TGTGCCAGCAGTCAACAGACAGGGGCAGATACGCAGTATTTT
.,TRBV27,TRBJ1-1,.,CASSLGFNTEAFF,TGTGCCAGCAGTTTAGGGTTTAACACTGAAGCTTTCTTT
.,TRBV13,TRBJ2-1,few,CASSLRGALTYNEQFF,TGTGCCAGCAGCCTTCGGGGGGCCTTGACCTACAATGAGCAGTTCTTC
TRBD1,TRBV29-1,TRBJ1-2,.,CSVFRGGEEGYTF,TGCAGCGTCTTCAGGGGGGGTGAGGAGGGCTACACCTTC
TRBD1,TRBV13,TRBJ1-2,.,CASSLTAGQGAMGYTF,TGTGCCAGCAGCTTAACGGCGGGACAGGGGGCGATGGGCTACACCTTC
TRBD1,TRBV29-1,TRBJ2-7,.,CSARTGRIEQYF,TGCAGCGCCCGGACAGGGAGGATCGAGCAGTACTTC